The clone carrying this T cell receptor (beta chain) occurred many times. The sample comes from a study of regulatory T cells in long-lasting Graves disease. This sample's time point: newly diagnosed GD, antithyroid drugs for less than 3 months. Extracted PBMC RNA gave rise to the TCR library. Construction of the TCR beta libraries employed iRepertoire HTBI primers in conjunction with Arm-PCR of CDR3 regions. TCRdb passed the multiplex PCR reads through MiXCR, listing each CDR3 protein once. The top ten hold around 10% of the sample, which has about 500,000 distinct CDR3 sequences, around 12% seen once. This CDR3 has 12 amino acids. The V and J ends lost 8 bases and 1 base respectively, with 8 bases between them. Germline-derived CDR1 and CDR2 are SNHLY and FYNNEI. The same data also contributed to another study, on T cells in Graves' hyperthyroidism and ophthalmopathy.

The sample consisted of peripheral blood mononuclear cells (PBMCs), taken at new diagnosis, from a patient treated with antithyroid drugs. This sequence was found in a woman between 25 and 40 years old with Graves disease. The V gene is TRBV2, the J gene TRBJ1-1; no clear D. The DNA for the CDR3 is TGTGCCAGCGGTCCGGGGAACACTGAAGCTTTCTTT. Translating gives CASGPGNTEAFF.